These T cell receptor beta chains were read from a single sample in a study of cytomegalovirus exposure and HLA in healthy donors. Libraries were prepared by immunoSEQ multiplex PCR; TCRdb keeps only in-frame clonotypes and omits some of them. Here the sample spans about 150,000 clones, 79% being singletons. The material sequenced was PBMCs. All receptors derive from a man aged 45-60 years in good health and CMV-seropositive. Both conserved end residues are part of each CDR3. D genes are given only for firm matches. Expanded clones get a size class; other rows say once, few or many, or leave the size out.

. TRBJ1-1 TRBV19 . CATRDTGFTEAFF TGTGCCACGAGGGACACCGGCTTCACTGAAGCTTTCTTT
few TRBJ2-2 TRBV12-5 TRBD2 CASGLVSSGSTGELFF TGTGCTAGTGGTTTGGTTTCAAGCGGGAGCACCGGGGAGCTGTTTTTT
once TRBJ2-7 TRBV28 TRBD1 CASSLTGGLYEQYF TGTGCCAGCAGTCTGACAGGGGGCCTTTACGAGCAGTACTTC
few TRBJ1-6 TRBV6-1 TRBD1 CASSEATGQENSPLHF TGTGCCAGCAGTGAAGCGACCGGACAGGAAAATTCACCCCTCCACTTT
. TRBJ1-2 TRBV11-2 . CASSLDRAVSYGYTF TGTGCCAGCAGCTTGGACAGAGCGGTTAGCTATGGCTACACCTTC
. TRBJ2-1 TRBV11-3 . CASSLAVHGEQFF TGTGCCAGCAGCTTAGCGGTGCACGGTGAGCAGTTCTTC
. TRBJ1-2 TRBV11-2 . CASSPTFRTRGSNYGYTF TGTGCCAGCAGCCCAACCTTCCGCACGCGGGGATCTAACTATGGCTACACCTTC
. TRBJ2-3 TRBV5-1 . CASSHGTDTQYF TGCGCCAGCAGCCATGGCACAGATACGCAGTATTTT
. TRBJ1-6 TRBV28 . CASIAPGQDNSPLHF TGTGCCAGCATCGCCCCAGGGCAGGATAATTCACCCCTCCACTTT
once TRBJ2-1 TRBV11-3 . CASSSPLENNEQFF TGTGCCAGCAGCTCACCACTAGAGAACAATGAGCAGTTCTTC
. TRBJ2-3 TRBV25-1 TRBD1 CASGTGGTDTQYF TGTGCCAGCGGGACAGGGGGCACAGATACGCAGTATTTT
. TRBJ2-7 TRBV11-2 . CASSSTGNRYEQYF TGTGCCAGCAGCTCTACAGGGAACCGCTACGAGCAGTACTTC
few TRBJ2-7 TRBV6-5 TRBD2 CASRDLAGAGEQYF TGTGCCAGCAGAGACCTAGCGGGAGCAGGGGAGCAGTACTTC
few TRBJ1-6 TRBV7-9 TRBD1 CSSSGQGKSYNSPLHF TGTTCCAGCAGTGGACAGGGGAAATCCTATAATTCACCCCTCCACTTT
. TRBJ2-3 TRBV7-9 TRBD1 CSSSLTGAGSGSTDTQYF TGTTCCAGCAGCTTGACAGGGGCTGGGAGCGGGTCCACAGATACGCAGTATTTT
. TRBJ2-1 TRBV9 TRBD2 CASSPTGTSGLGEQFF TGTGCCAGCAGCCCAACCGGGACTAGCGGGTTAGGTGAGCAGTTCTTC
. TRBJ1-1 TRBV10-3 . CAISTADGNTEAFF TGTGCCATCAGTACAGCAGACGGGAACACTGAAGCTTTCTTT
. TRBJ2-1 TRBV5-1 TRBD1 CASSLEAGGYNEQFF TGCGCCAGCAGCTTGGAGGCAGGGGGCTACAATGAGCAGTTCTTC
few TRBJ2-5 TRBV10-3 TRBD1 CAISGDSQETQYF TGTGCCATCAGTGGGGACAGCCAAGAGACCCAGTACTTC
. TRBJ2-5 TRBV2 . CASSESQGKQYF TGTGCCAGCAGTGAATCTCAGGGAAAGCAGTACTTC
. TRBJ1-2 TRBV10-2 TRBD1 CASSGGGSGYTF TGCGCCAGCAGTGGAGGGGGCAGCGGCTACACCTTC
. TRBJ2-6 TRBV7-2 TRBD1 CASSSGQGRGANVLTF TGTGCCAGCAGCTCGGGACAGGGGCGCGGGGCCAACGTCCTGACTTTC
. TRBJ2-1 TRBV11-2 . CASSLVVSYNEQFF TGTGCCAGCAGCTTAGTGGTCAGCTACAATGAGCAGTTCTTC
. TRBJ2-2 TRBV10-3 TRBD2 CAISVEGSRGTPNTGELFF TGTGCCATCAGTGTAGAGGGGTCGCGGGGGACGCCGAACACCGGGGAGCTGTTTTTT
. TRBJ2-7 TRBV7-3 . CASSLYEQYF TGTGCCAGCAGCCTCTACGAGCAGTACTTC
. TRBJ1-1 TRBV7-9 . CASSSDRRAFF TGTGCCAGCAGCTCCGACAGACGGGCTTTCTTT
. TRBJ2-7 TRBV7-9 TRBD2 CASSLGWGGLAERSYEQYF TGTGCCAGCAGCTTAGGCTGGGGGGGACTAGCGGAACGCTCCTACGAGCAGTACTTC
. TRBJ1-2 TRBV27 . CASRPLQGLNGYTF TGTGCCAGCAGACCACTACAGGGTCTTAATGGCTACACCTTC
once TRBJ1-4 TRBV6-1 . CASSGASNEKLFF TGTGCCAGCAGTGGGGCTTCTAATGAAAAACTGTTTTTT
. TRBJ1-1 TRBV30 TRBD1 CAQDRDITEAFF TGTGCCCAGGACAGGGACATCACTGAAGCTTTCTTT
once TRBJ2-3 TRBV28 TRBD2 CASSLESGRGADTQYF TGTGCCAGCAGTTTAGAGTCAGGGAGGGGTGCAGATACGCAGTATTTT